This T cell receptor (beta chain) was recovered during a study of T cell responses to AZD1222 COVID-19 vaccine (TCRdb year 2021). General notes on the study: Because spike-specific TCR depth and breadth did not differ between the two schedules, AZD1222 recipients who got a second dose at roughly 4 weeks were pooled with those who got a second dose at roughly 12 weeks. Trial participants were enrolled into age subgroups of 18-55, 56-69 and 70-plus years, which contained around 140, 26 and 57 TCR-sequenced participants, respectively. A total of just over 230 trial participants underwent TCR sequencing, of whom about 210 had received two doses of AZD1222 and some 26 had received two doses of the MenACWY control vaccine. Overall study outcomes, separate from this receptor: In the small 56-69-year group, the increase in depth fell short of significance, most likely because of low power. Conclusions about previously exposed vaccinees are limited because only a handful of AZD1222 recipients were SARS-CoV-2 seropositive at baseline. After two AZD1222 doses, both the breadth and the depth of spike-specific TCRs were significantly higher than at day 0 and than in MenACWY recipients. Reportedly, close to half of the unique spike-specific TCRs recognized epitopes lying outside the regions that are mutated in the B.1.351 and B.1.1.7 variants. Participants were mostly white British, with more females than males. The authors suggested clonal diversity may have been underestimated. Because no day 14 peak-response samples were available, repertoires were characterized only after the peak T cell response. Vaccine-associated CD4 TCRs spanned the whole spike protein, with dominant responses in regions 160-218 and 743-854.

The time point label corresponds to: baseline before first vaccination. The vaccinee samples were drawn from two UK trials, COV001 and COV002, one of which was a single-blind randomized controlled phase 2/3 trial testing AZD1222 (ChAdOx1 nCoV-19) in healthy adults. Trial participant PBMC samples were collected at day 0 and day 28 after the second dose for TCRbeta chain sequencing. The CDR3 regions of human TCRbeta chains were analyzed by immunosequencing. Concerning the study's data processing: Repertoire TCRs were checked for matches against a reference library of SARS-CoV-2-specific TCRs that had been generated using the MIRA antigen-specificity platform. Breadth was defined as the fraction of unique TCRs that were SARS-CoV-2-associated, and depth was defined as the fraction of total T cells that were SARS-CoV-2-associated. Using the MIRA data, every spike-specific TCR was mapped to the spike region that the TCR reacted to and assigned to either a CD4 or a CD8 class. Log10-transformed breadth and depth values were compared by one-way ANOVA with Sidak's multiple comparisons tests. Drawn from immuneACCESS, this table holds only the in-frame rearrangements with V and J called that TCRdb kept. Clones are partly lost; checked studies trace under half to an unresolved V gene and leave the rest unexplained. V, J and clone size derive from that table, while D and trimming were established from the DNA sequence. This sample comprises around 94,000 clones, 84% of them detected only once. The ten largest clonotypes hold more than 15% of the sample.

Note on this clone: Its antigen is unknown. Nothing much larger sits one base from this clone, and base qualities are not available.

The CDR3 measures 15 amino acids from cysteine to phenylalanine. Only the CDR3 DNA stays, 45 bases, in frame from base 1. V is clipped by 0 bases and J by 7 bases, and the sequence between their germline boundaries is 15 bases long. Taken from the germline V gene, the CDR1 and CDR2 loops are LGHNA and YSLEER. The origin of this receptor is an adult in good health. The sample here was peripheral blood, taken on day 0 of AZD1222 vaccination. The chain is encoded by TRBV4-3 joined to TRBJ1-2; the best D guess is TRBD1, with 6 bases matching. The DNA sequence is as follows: TGCGCCAGCAGCCAAGAAAGTCGGGGGCGGGCTGGCTACACCTTC. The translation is CASSQESRGRAGYTF.